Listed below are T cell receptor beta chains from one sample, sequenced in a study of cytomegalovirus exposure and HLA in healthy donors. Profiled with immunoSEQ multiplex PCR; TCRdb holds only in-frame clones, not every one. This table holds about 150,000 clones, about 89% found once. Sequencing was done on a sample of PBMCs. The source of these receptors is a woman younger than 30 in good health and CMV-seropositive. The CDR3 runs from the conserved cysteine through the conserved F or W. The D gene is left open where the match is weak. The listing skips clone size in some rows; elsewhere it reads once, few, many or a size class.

CDR3: CASSLDIAQEKLFF
DNA: TGTGCCAGCAGTTTGGACATCGCCCAGGAAAAACTGTTTTTT
size: -
V: TRBV7-9
J: TRBJ1-4
D: -

CDR3: CSVRGTSGSTGELFF
DNA: TGCAGCGTCCGAGGGACTAGCGGGAGCACCGGGGAGCTGTTTTTT
size: -
V: TRBV29-1
J: TRBJ2-2
D: TRBD2

CDR3: CASSLGGDYGYTF
DNA: TGTGCCAGCAGCTTAGGGGGGGACTATGGCTACACCTTC
size: -
V: TRBV7-9
J: TRBJ1-2
D: -

CDR3: CASMGLAGNTYNEQFF
DNA: TGTGCCAGCATGGGGCTAGCGGGAAACACATACAATGAGCAGTTCTTC
size: -
V: TRBV6-6
J: TRBJ2-1
D: TRBD2

CDR3: CASSREGPRDNNEQFF
DNA: TGCGCCAGCAGCCGGGAGGGTCCCCGCGATAACAATGAGCAGTTCTTC
size: -
V: TRBV4-1
J: TRBJ2-1
D: TRBD2

CDR3: CASSVAGVGTYEQYF
DNA: TGTGCCAGCAGCGTCGCGGGAGTAGGGACCTACGAGCAGTACTTC
size: few
V: TRBV9
J: TRBJ2-7
D: TRBD2

CDR3: CASSREPRGYEQYF
DNA: TGTGCCAGCAGCCGGGAGCCCCGAGGCTACGAGCAGTACTTC
size: once
V: TRBV7-9
J: TRBJ2-7
D: -

CDR3: CASSSTFPYEQYF
DNA: TGTGCCAGCAGCTCGACTTTCCCCTACGAGCAGTACTTC
size: -
V: TRBV11-3
J: TRBJ2-7
D: -

CDR3: CAWSGHSRGGNTIYF
DNA: TGTGCCTGGAGTGGTCACTCCAGGGGTGGAAACACCATATATTTT
size: -
V: TRBV30
J: TRBJ1-3
D: -

CDR3: CASSRGLAAYEQYF
DNA: TGTGCCAGCAGCCGGGGACTAGCGGCCTACGAGCAGTACTTC
size: -
V: TRBV4-2
J: TRBJ2-7
D: TRBD2

CDR3: CASSLLAATDTQYF
DNA: TGTGCCAGCAGTTTACTAGCGGCCACAGATACGCAGTATTTT
size: -
V: TRBV6-6
J: TRBJ2-3
D: TRBD2

CDR3: CASSRIDRGGTYEQYF
DNA: TGTGCCAGCAGCCGGATAGACAGGGGGGGAACCTACGAGCAGTACTTC
size: few
V: TRBV5-6
J: TRBJ2-7
D: TRBD1

CDR3: CASSDPAGVAGELFF
DNA: TGCGCCAGCAGTGATCCAGCGGGAGTGGCCGGGGAGCTGTTTTTT
size: once
V: TRBV10-2
J: TRBJ2-2
D: TRBD2

CDR3: CASSAVAGAFNEQFF
DNA: TGTGCCAGCAGCGCCGTAGCGGGAGCCTTCAATGAGCAGTTCTTC
size: -
V: TRBV9
J: TRBJ2-1
D: TRBD2

CDR3: CASGPAGGRGTDTQYF
DNA: TGTGCTAGTGGTCCCGCGGGGGGGCGGGGCACAGATACGCAGTATTTT
size: -
V: TRBV12-5
J: TRBJ2-3
D: TRBD2

CDR3: CASSFTRTGTDTQYF
DNA: TGTGCCAGCAGTTTTACCAGAACCGGGACAGATACGCAGTATTTT
size: -
V: TRBV28
J: TRBJ2-3
D: -

CDR3: CASSPRGANYGYTF
DNA: TGTGCCAGCAGTCCCCGGGGGGCTAACTATGGCTACACCTTC
size: once
V: TRBV27
J: TRBJ1-2
D: -

CDR3: CASSLALGGYTF
DNA: TGTGCCAGCAGCTTGGCTCTAGGTGGCTACACCTTC
size: -
V: TRBV5-6
J: TRBJ1-2
D: -

CDR3: CASSAQRGTAPKDYGYTF
DNA: TGTGCCAGCAGCGCCCAAAGAGGGACAGCCCCTAAAGACTATGGCTACACCTTC
size: -
V: TRBV9
J: TRBJ1-2
D: TRBD1

CDR3: CASSGNREGIHEQYF
DNA: TGTGCCAGCAGTGGCAACAGGGAAGGGATCCACGAGCAGTACTTC
size: -
V: TRBV6-1
J: TRBJ2-7
D: -

CDR3: CASSRGHYIYEQYF
DNA: TGCGCCAGCAGCCGGGGACATTATATCTACGAGCAGTACTTC
size: -
V: TRBV5-1
J: TRBJ2-7
D: -

CDR3: CASSQESGEGQSLETQYF
DNA: TGTGCCAGCAGCCAAGAGAGCGGTGAAGGGCAATCTTTGGAGACCCAGTACTTC
size: once
V: TRBV4-2
J: TRBJ2-5
D: -

CDR3: CASSQEAGVYEQYF
DNA: TGTGCCAGCAGCCAAGAGGCGGGAGTTTACGAGCAGTACTTC
size: -
V: TRBV4-2
J: TRBJ2-7
D: TRBD2

CDR3: CASSETGTVQETQYF
DNA: TGTGCCAGCAGTGAAACAGGGACAGTTCAAGAGACCCAGTACTTC
size: -
V: TRBV6-4
J: TRBJ2-5
D: TRBD1

CDR3: CASSSTSGRASYYEQYF
DNA: TGTGCCAGCAGCTCGACTAGCGGGAGGGCCAGTTACTACGAGCAGTACTTC
size: -
V: TRBV11-3
J: TRBJ2-7
D: TRBD2

CDR3: CASSTGQGYLSYEQYF
DNA: TGTGCCAGCAGCACCGGACAGGGATACCTCTCCTACGAGCAGTACTTC
size: once
V: TRBV11-3
J: TRBJ2-7
D: TRBD1

CDR3: CASSFSRTDYGQYF
DNA: TGTGCCAGCAGTTTTTCCAGGACAGACTACGGGCAGTACTTC
size: -
V: TRBV28
J: TRBJ2-7
D: -

CDR3: CARRSGERNEQFF
DNA: TGTGCCAGAAGGAGCGGAGAAAGGAATGAGCAGTTCTTC
size: -
V: TRBV19
J: TRBJ2-1
D: -

CDR3: CASSLVLAGYQETQYF
DNA: TGTGCCAGCAGCTTGGTACTAGCGGGATACCAAGAGACCCAGTACTTC
size: -
V: TRBV5-6
J: TRBJ2-5
D: TRBD2

CDR3: CASSRDSTNEKLFF
DNA: TGTGCCAGTAGTAGGGACAGTACTAATGAAAAACTGTTTTTT
size: -
V: TRBV19
J: TRBJ1-4
D: TRBD1

CDR3: CASGLSLGNTIYF
DNA: TGTGCCAGCGGACTCTCTCTGGGAAACACCATATATTTT
size: -
V: TRBV27
J: TRBJ1-3
D: -

CDR3: CASRRKTGVGSYEQYF
DNA: TGTGCCAGTAGGCGAAAAACGGGAGTTGGCTCCTACGAGCAGTACTTC
size: -
V: TRBV19
J: TRBJ2-7
D: -

CDR3: CASSLRLAGVREQYF
DNA: TGCGCCAGCAGCCTGCGACTAGCGGGAGTACGCGAGCAGTACTTC
size: once
V: TRBV5-1
J: TRBJ2-7
D: TRBD2

CDR3: CAWRPSSGRGIQPQHF
DNA: TGTGCCTGGAGACCCAGCTCAGGCAGGGGAATTCAGCCCCAGCATTTT
size: -
V: TRBV30
J: TRBJ1-5
D: -

CDR3: CAISESYSGLTEAFF
DNA: TGTGCCATCAGTGAGTCGTACAGTGGGTTAACTGAAGCTTTCTTT
size: -
V: TRBV10-3
J: TRBJ1-1
D: -

CDR3: CASSNSIGLGETQYF
DNA: TGTGCCAGCAGCAATAGTATCGGGTTGGGAGAGACCCAGTACTTC
size: -
V: TRBV11-1
J: TRBJ2-5
D: -

CDR3: CASSPIRGELKTQYF
DNA: TGTGCCAGCAGCCCCATCAGGGGAGAGTTAAAGACCCAGTACTTC
size: -
V: TRBV7-6
J: TRBJ2-5
D: -

CDR3: CAIGGNYGYTF
DNA: TGTGCCATAGGGGGTAACTATGGCTACACCTTC
size: -
V: TRBV19
J: TRBJ1-2
D: -

CDR3: CASSWGERDTQYF
DNA: TGTGCCAGCAGCTGGGGAGAGCGGGATACGCAGTATTTT
size: -
V: TRBV7-9
J: TRBJ2-3
D: -

CDR3: CASSLATAGVDEQFF
DNA: TGCGCCAGCAGCTTGGCCACGGCGGGAGTCGATGAGCAGTTCTTC
size: few
V: TRBV5-1
J: TRBJ2-1
D: TRBD2

CDR3: CASTGTSGYYEQFF
DNA: TGTGCCAGCACCGGGACTAGCGGCTACTATGAGCAGTTCTTC
size: once
V: TRBV21-1
J: TRBJ2-1
D: -

CDR3: CASSWAVGTGELFF
DNA: TGTGCCAGCAGTTGGGCAGTCGGAACCGGGGAGCTGTTTTTT
size: -
V: TRBV6-6
J: TRBJ2-2
D: -

CDR3: CASSLSGGRDTEAFF
DNA: TGTGCCAGCAGTTTATCGGGGGGGCGGGACACTGAAGCTTTCTTT
size: -
V: TRBV27
J: TRBJ1-1
D: -